These T cell receptor beta chains were read from a single sample in a study of T cell responses to AZD1222 COVID-19 vaccine. Clones were sequenced by immunoSEQ multiplex PCR, and TCRdb holds only the in-frame ones, with some missing. In the table there are 100,000 to 150,000 clones, more than 80% of which are singletons. Sequencing was performed on peripheral blood, taken on day 0 of AZD1222 vaccination. The receptors stem from an adult in good health. Each CDR3 is given with its conserved first and last residue. The D gene is left open where the match is weak. Not every row has a clone size; where given, it reads once, few, many or a size class.

clone_size	d_call	v_call	j_call	cdr3_aa	cdr3_nt
-	TRBD1	TRBV28	TRBJ1-1	CASRPHGQGMNTEAFF	TGTGCCAGCAGACCGCACGGACAGGGGATGAACACTGAAGCTTTCTTT
once	TRBD1	TRBV12-5	TRBJ1-2	CASGPRSQGDYGYTF	TGTGCTAGTGGTCCCCGGTCTCAGGGGGACTATGGCTACACCTTC
-	-	TRBV5-4	TRBJ2-1	CASSLEGSNNEQFF	TGTGCCAGCAGCTTGGAAGGTTCAAACAATGAGCAGTTCTTC
-	-	TRBV11-3	TRBJ2-1	CASSARRGWGNEQFF	TGTGCCAGCAGCGCCCGGAGAGGATGGGGGAATGAGCAGTTCTTC
-	-	TRBV7-3	TRBJ1-1	CASSLHRRLNTEAFF	TGTGCCAGCAGCCTCCACAGGAGACTGAACACTGAAGCTTTCTTT
-	-	TRBV27	TRBJ2-7	CASSLSGISAEQYF	TGTGCCAGCAGTTTATCGGGGATATCGGCCGAGCAGTACTTC
-	TRBD2	TRBV7-2	TRBJ2-1	CASSLTSGNLNEQFF	TGTGCCAGCAGCTTAACTAGCGGAAACCTCAATGAGCAGTTCTTC
-	TRBD2	TRBV28	TRBJ2-7	CASSPVAGKEASYEQYF	TGTGCCAGCAGTCCCGTAGCGGGTAAAGAGGCGTCCTACGAGCAGTACTTC
once	TRBD1	TRBV29-1	TRBJ2-1	CSGKQGSVYNEQFF	TGCAGCGGAAAACAGGGGAGTGTCTACAATGAGCAGTTCTTC
-	TRBD1	TRBV2	TRBJ1-3	CASSADRAGGNTIYF	TGTGCCAGCAGCGCAGACAGGGCGGGCGGAAACACCATATATTTT
-	TRBD1	TRBV27	TRBJ2-7	CASSSRTGPLGQYF	TGTGCCAGCAGTTCCCGGACAGGGCCTTTGGGGCAGTACTTC
once	TRBD1	TRBV12-5	TRBJ1-2	CASGLGTGTFYGYTF	TGTGCTAGTGGTTTGGGGACAGGGACCTTCTATGGCTACACCTTC
-	-	TRBV28	TRBJ1-1	CASTVRTENTEAFF	TGTGCCAGCACCGTGAGGACAGAAAACACTGAAGCTTTCTTT
-	-	TRBV28	TRBJ2-1	CASSFYQGTSPTDNEQFF	TGTGCCAGCAGTTTTTATCAGGGAACAAGCCCAACTGACAATGAGCAGTTCTTC
-	TRBD1	TRBV27	TRBJ2-7	CASSYRTGGEGYEQYF	TGTGCCAGCAGTTACCGGACAGGGGGCGAGGGCTACGAGCAGTACTTC
-	TRBD2	TRBV9	TRBJ2-3	CASSVSPGTTGFTDTQYF	TGTGCCAGCAGCGTTTCTCCTGGGACTACCGGGTTCACAGATACGCAGTATTTT
-	-	TRBV10-3	TRBJ1-4	CAISESMGSATNEKLFF	TGTGCCATCAGTGAGTCGATGGGGAGTGCAACTAATGAAAAACTGTTTTTT
-	TRBD1	TRBV6-5	TRBJ1-2	CASSYRQGNDGYTF	TGTGCCAGCAGTTACCGACAGGGGAATGATGGCTACACCTTC
-	-	TRBV19	TRBJ1-2	CASSIALYYGYTF	TGTGCCAGTAGTATAGCCCTCTACTATGGCTACACCTTC
-	TRBD1	TRBV25-1	TRBJ1-2	CASSETGDLTNYGYTF	TGTGCCAGCAGTGAAACAGGGGACCTTACTAACTATGGCTACACCTTC
-	-	TRBV18	TRBJ1-2	CASSPRDIDYGYTF	TGTGCCAGCTCACCCAGGGACATAGACTATGGCTACACCTTC
-	TRBD1	TRBV19	TRBJ1-5	CASGGTGGWNQPQHF	TGTGCCAGTGGGGGGACAGGGGGTTGGAATCAGCCCCAGCATTTT
once	-	TRBV19	TRBJ1-2	CASSHLSVNYGYTF	TGTGCCAGTAGTCACCTCTCAGTTAACTATGGCTACACCTTC
once	-	TRBV2	TRBJ1-3	CASSEDRDGNTIYF	TGTGCCAGCAGTGAAGACAGGGATGGAAACACCATATATTTT
-	-	TRBV6-5	TRBJ1-3	CASSYSYAIAGNTIYF	TGTGCCAGCAGTTATTCGTATGCAATAGCTGGAAACACCATATATTTT
-	-	TRBV6-5	TRBJ1-1	CASTMPGYTEAFF	TGTGCCAGCACCATGCCAGGGTACACTGAAGCTTTCTTT
once	TRBD2	TRBV19	TRBJ2-4	CASSIGLAGGPEVDIQYF	TGTGCCAGTAGTATAGGGCTAGCGGGAGGTCCGGAGGTGGACATTCAGTACTTC
-	-	TRBV11-2	TRBJ1-6	CASSLVRSSYNSPLHF	TGTGCCAGCAGCTTAGTACGGAGCTCCTATAATTCACCCCTCCACTTT
-	-	TRBV19	TRBJ1-5	CASSITHYSNQPQHF	TGTGCCAGTAGTATAACCCATTATAGCAATCAGCCCCAGCATTTT
-	TRBD1	TRBV7-2	TRBJ1-2	CASSLGRTGALNGYTF	TGTGCCAGCAGCTTAGGCCGGACAGGGGCGCTAAATGGCTACACCTTC
-	-	TRBV12-3/TRBV12-4	TRBJ1-1	CASSLGFEAFF	TGTGCCAGCAGTTTAGGATTTGAAGCTTTCTTT
few	-	TRBV10-1	TRBJ2-2	CASSESGGANTGELFF	TGCGCCAGCAGTGAGTCAGGGGGGGCGAACACCGGGGAGCTGTTTTTT
-	-	TRBV11-3	TRBJ1-1	CASSMGQNTEAFF	TGTGCCAGCAGCATGGGACAGAACACTGAAGCTTTCTTT
-	-	TRBV5-6	TRBJ1-1	CASSLEFRVSTEAFF	TGTGCCAGCAGTTTGGAATTCAGGGTTAGCACTGAAGCTTTCTTT
-	-	TRBV5-4	TRBJ1-1	CASSLLKGPVGTEAFF	TGTGCCAGCAGCTTGTTGAAGGGACCAGTGGGGACTGAAGCTTTCTTT
-	-	TRBV4-1	TRBJ2-7	CASSWGSYEQYF	TGCGCCAGCAGCTGGGGCTCCTACGAGCAGTACTTC
-	-	TRBV6-5	TRBJ2-1	CASSYSTSSSYNEQFF	TGTGCCAGCAGTTACTCGACTTCGAGCTCCTACAATGAGCAGTTCTTC
-	-	TRBV4-2	TRBJ1-1	CASSQDPEYEAFF	TGTGCCAGCAGCCAAGACCCGGAATATGAAGCTTTCTTT
-	-	TRBV12-5	TRBJ1-2	CASGLDGGLYGYTF	TGTGCTAGTGGTTTGGACGGGGGGCTCTATGGCTACACCTTC
-	TRBD2	TRBV7-2	TRBJ2-1	CASRDIAGGVSYNEQFF	TGTGCCAGCCGGGACATAGCGGGAGGGGTGTCCTACAATGAGCAGTTCTTC
-	-	TRBV5-1	TRBJ2-7	CASSLGRGFTYEQYF	TGCGCCAGCAGCTTGGGAAGGGGATTTACCTACGAGCAGTACTTC
-	-	TRBV7-9	TRBJ2-7	CASSLVEYEQYF	TGTGCCAGCAGCTTAGTAGAATACGAGCAGTACTTC
-	-	TRBV6-6	TRBJ2-5	CASSYSAGTRKETQYF	TGTGCCAGCAGTTACTCGGCCGGGACACGGAAAGAGACCCAGTACTTC
-	TRBD1	TRBV2	TRBJ2-7	CASGTGPDEQYF	TGTGCCAGCGGGACAGGACCTGACGAGCAGTACTTC
-	-	TRBV20-1	TRBJ2-7	CSARGTYEQYF	TGCAGTGCTAGAGGGACGTACGAGCAGTACTTC
-	-	TRBV4-1	TRBJ2-1	CASSLTGNNEQFF	TGCGCCAGCAGCCTCACAGGGAACAATGAGCAGTTCTTC
-	TRBD2	TRBV7-6	TRBJ2-3	CASSFFSGRLTDTQYF	TGTGCCAGCAGCTTTTTTAGCGGGAGACTCACAGATACGCAGTATTTT
-	-	TRBV5-6	TRBJ2-7	CASSLGAGGVFSYEQYF	TGTGCCAGCAGCTTGGGGGCCGGCGGGGTTTTCTCCTACGAGCAGTACTTC
-	-	TRBV28	TRBJ2-4	CASTMRRTVIQYF	TGTGCCAGCACTATGCGGAGGACAGTCATTCAGTACTTC
-	TRBD2	TRBV2	TRBJ2-1	CASTLGLAYNEQFF	TGTGCCAGCACCCTGGGACTAGCCTACAATGAGCAGTTCTTC
-	-	TRBV7-9	TRBJ1-3	CASSLGGDTGNTIYF	TGTGCCAGCAGCTTAGGAGGGGATACTGGAAACACCATATATTTT